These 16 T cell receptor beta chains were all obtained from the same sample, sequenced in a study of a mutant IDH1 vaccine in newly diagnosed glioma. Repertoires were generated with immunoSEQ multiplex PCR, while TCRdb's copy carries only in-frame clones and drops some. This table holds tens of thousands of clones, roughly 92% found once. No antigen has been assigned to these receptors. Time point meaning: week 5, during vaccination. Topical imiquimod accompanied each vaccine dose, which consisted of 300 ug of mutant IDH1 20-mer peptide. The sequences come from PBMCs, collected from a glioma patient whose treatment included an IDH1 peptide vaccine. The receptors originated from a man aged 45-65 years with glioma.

CDR3 DNA: TGCGCCAGCAGATCCCTGAACACTGAAGCTTTCTTT. Its translation: CASRSLNTEAFF. J is TRBJ1-1 and V is TRBV5-1; D is undetermined. With 5 bases removed from V and 0 bases from J, the gap between germline ends came to 5 bases. Looked up from germline, CDR1 is SGHRS and CDR2 is YFSETQ. This CDR3 is 12 amino acids long.

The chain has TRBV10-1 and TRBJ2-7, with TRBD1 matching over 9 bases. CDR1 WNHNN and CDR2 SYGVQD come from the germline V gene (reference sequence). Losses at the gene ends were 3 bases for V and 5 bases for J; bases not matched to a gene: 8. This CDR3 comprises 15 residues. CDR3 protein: CASSERGTGTDEQYF. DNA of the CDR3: TGCGCCAGCAGTGAACGAGGGACAGGGACCGACGAGCAGTACTTC.

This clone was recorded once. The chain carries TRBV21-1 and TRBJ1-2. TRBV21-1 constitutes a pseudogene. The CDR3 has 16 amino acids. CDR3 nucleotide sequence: TGTGCCAGCAGCAACCTTGGGGGGGGCGCCGACTATGGCTACACCTTC. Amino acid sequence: CASSNLGGGADYGYTF.

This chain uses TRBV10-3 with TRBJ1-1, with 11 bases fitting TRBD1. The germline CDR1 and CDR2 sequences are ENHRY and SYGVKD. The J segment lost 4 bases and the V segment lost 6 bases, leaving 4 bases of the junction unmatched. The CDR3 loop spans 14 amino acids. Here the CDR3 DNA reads TGTGCCATCAGCCGGGACAGGGGGACCACTGAAGCTTTCTTT. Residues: CAISRDRGTTEAFF.

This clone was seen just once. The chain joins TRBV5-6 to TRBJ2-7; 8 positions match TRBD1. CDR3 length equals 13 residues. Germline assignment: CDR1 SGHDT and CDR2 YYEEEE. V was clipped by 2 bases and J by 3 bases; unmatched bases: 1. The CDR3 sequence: CASSFGTGYEQYF. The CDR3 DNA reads TGTGCCAGCAGCTTCGGGACAGGCTACGAGCAGTACTTC.

For the CDR3, the DNA is TGTGCCAGCTCGTACCACACTGAAGCTTTCTTT. Its protein is CASSYHTEAFF. This chain uses TRBV18 with TRBJ1-1; D gene unclear. V lost 6 bases and J lost 3, with 5 bases in between. The V gene's germline CDR1 is KGHSH and CDR2 LQKENI. CDR3 length: 11 amino acids.

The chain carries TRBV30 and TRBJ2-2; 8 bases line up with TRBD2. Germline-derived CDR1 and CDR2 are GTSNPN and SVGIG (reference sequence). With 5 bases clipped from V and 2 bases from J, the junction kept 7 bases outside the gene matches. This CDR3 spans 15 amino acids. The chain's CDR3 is CAWAPLAGNTGELFF. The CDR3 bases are TGTGCCTGGGCACCCCTAGCGGGCAACACCGGGGAGCTGTTTTTT.

The CDR3 spells CASSLGSYEQYF. CDR3 nucleotide sequence: TGTGCCAGCAGCTTAGGGTCCTACGAGCAGTACTTC. The chain couples TRBV7-2 to TRBJ2-7; D uncertain. The V end was cut by 1 base, the J end by 1 base, with 2 bases between. This CDR3 region has 12 residues. Per germline, CDR1 SGHTA and CDR2 FQGNSA.

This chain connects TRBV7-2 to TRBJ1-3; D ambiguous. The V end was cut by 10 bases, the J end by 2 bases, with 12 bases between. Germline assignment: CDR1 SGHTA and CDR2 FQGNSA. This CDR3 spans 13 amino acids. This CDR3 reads CATSDTPGNTIYF. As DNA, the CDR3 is TGTGCCACTTCGGATACTCCTGGAAACACCATATATTTT.

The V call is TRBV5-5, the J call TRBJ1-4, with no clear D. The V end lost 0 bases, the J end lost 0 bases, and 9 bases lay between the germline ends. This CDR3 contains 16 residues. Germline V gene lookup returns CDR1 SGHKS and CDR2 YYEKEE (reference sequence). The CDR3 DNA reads TGTGCCAGCAGCTTGGGAGGGAGGGCAACTAATGAAAAACTGTTTTTT. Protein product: CASSLGGRATNEKLFF.

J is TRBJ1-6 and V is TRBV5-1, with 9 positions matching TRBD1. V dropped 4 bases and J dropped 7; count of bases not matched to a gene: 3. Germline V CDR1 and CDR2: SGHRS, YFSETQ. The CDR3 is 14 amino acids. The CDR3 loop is CASSRTGGNSPLHF. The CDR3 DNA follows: TGCGCCAGCAGCCGAACAGGGGGCAATTCACCCCTCCACTTT. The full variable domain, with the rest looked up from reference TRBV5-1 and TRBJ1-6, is KAGVTQTPRYLIKTRGQQVTLSCSPISGHRSVSWYQQTPGQGLQFLFEYFSETQRNKGNFPGRFSGRQFSNSRSEMNVSTLELGDSALYLCASSRTGGNSPLHFGNGTRLTVT.

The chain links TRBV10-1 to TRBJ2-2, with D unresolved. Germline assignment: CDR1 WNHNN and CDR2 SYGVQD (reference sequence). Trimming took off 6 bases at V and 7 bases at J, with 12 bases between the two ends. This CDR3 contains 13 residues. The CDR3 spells CASSTNAYGELFF. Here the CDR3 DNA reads TGCGCCAGCAGCACAAACGCCTACGGGGAGCTGTTTTTT.

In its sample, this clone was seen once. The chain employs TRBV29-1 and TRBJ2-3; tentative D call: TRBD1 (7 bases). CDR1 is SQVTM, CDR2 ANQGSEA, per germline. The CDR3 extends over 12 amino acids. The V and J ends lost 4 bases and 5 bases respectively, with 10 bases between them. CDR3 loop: CSVAGGRDTQYF. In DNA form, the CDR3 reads TGCAGCGTTGCAGGGGGGAGAGATACGCAGTATTTT.

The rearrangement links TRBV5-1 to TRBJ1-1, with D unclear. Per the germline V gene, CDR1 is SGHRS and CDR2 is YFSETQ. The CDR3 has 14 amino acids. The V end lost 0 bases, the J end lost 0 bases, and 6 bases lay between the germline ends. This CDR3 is CASSLARMNTEAFF. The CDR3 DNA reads TGCGCCAGCAGCTTGGCCCGAATGAACACTGAAGCTTTCTTT. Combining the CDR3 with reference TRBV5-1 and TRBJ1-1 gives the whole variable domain KAGVTQTPRYLIKTRGQQVTLSCSPISGHRSVSWYQQTPGQGLQFLFEYFSETQRNKGNFPGRFSGRQFSNSRSEMNVSTLELGDSALYLCASSLARMNTEAFFGQGTRLTVV.

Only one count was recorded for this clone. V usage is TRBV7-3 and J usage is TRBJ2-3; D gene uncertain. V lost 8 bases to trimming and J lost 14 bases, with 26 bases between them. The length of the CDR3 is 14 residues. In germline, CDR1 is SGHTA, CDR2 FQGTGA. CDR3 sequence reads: CASSPGSLRSGMYF. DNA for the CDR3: TGTGCCAGCTCCCCGGGTTCCCTCAGGTCGGGCATGTATTTT.

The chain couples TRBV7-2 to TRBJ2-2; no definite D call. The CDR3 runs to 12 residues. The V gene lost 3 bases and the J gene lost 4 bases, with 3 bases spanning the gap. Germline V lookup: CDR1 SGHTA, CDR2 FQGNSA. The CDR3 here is CASSLSTGELFF. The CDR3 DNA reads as TGTGCCAGCAGCTTGTCCACCGGGGAGCTGTTTTTT.